Given below is one T cell receptor (beta chain) in context. The data are from a study of blood T cell repertoires in COVID-19. Assay: immunoSEQ multiplex PCR; the TCRdb copy retains only in-frame clones and omits some. The table lists 55,000 to 65,000 clones, 91% of them singletons. V was pared by 3 bases and J by 2 bases, with 12 bases between. Germline V gene data show CDR1 as SGHRS and CDR2 as YFSETQ. The CDR3 loop spans 15 amino acids. The clonotype was recovered from a man in his 60s with acute or convalescent COVID-19. The sample comprised peripheral blood. This chain joins TRBV5-1 and TRBJ1-3, with a tentative D call TRBD1 (6 bases). This CDR3 reads CASSYGGAPGNTIYF. Written as DNA, the CDR3 is TGCGCCAGCAGCTACGGGGGGGCCCCTGGAAACACCATATATTTT.